These 21 T cell receptor beta chains were all obtained from the same sample, sequenced in a study of shared clonotypes between healthy human individuals. Naive CD8 cells lacked CD45RO and underwent positive selection for CCR7, leaving out terminally differentiated effector memory CD45RA+ cells. Sequenced by immunoSEQ multiplex PCR; TCRdb stores in-frame clones only, minus some. This table has around 2.1 million clones, 90% to 95% appearing once. Sequencing was performed on naive CD8+ T cells from PBMCs. These receptor sequences come from a man aged 18 to 30 in good health. Some clones in this sample may be carry-over from other donors' samples.

This rearrangement joins TRBV6-5 to TRBJ1-2, with no clear D. There are 15 residues in the CDR3. Trimming took off 0 bases at V and 4 bases at J, with 12 bases between the two ends. Per the germline V gene, CDR1 is MNHEY and CDR2 is SVGAGI. The CDR3 here is CASSYSIPDRYGYTF. Written as DNA, the CDR3 is TGTGCCAGCAGTTACTCGATTCCGGACCGCTATGGCTACACCTTC.

The gene calls are TRBV7-9 and TRBJ2-7, with a tentative D call TRBD1 (9 bases). Germline lookup yields CDR1 SEHNR and CDR2 FQNEAQ (reference sequence). Deletions cut 3 bases from V and 3 bases from J, with 27 bases between. This CDR3 region has 19 residues. CDR3 DNA sequence: TGTGCCAGCAGCTTCCCGGGACAGGGACAGCGGGAGACCCACTACGAGCAGTACTTC. Amino acid sequence: CASSFPGQGQRETHYEQYF.

Regarding this clone: At one of its ends the junction is not consistent with the germline gene, which may arise from a read error. The V and J genes are TRBV28 and TRBJ2-3; 8 nucleotides agree with TRBD1. Germline V CDR1 and CDR2: MDHEN, SYDVKM. This CDR3 region has 11 residues. This CDR3 reads CATGGTGTQYF. The CDR3 DNA reads TGTGCCACGGGCGGGACAGGTACGCAGTATTTT. Based on the CDR3 plus reference TRBV28 and TRBJ2-3, the full variable domain is DVKVTQSSRYLVKRTGEKVFLECVQDMDHENMFWYRQDPGLGLRLIYFSYDVKMKEKGDIPEGYSVSREKKERFSLILESASTNQTSMYLCATGGTGTQYFGPGTRLTVL.

The rearrangement uses TRBV7-9 and TRBJ2-6; D is uncertain. The CDR3 covers 15 residues. Germline V CDR1 and CDR2: SEHNR, FQNEAQ (reference sequence). Trimming shortened V by 4 bases and J by 1 base, and 8 bases separated the two germline ends. The CDR3 region is CASSSGRSGANVLTF. The CDR3 DNA reads TGTGCCAGCAGCTCCGGCAGGTCTGGGGCCAACGTCCTGACTTTC. The complete variable domain, with remaining parts taken from reference TRBV7-9 and TRBJ2-6, reads DTGVSQNPRHKITKRGQNVTFRCDPISEHNRLYWYRQTLGQGPEFLTYFQNEAQLEKSRLLSDRFSAERPKGSFSTLEIQRTEQGDSAMYLCASSSGRSGANVLTFGAGSRLTVL.

The chain uses TRBV7-9 and TRBJ1-4; D uncertain. CDR1 and CDR2 (germline): SEHNR, FQNEAQ (reference sequence). This CDR3 is 16 amino acids long. Deletions cut 1 base from V and 0 bases from J, with 9 bases between. The CDR3 DNA sequence: TGTGCCAGCAGCTTAGTAGATGGGGCAACTAATGAAAAACTGTTTTTT. As protein: CASSLVDGATNEKLFF.

The chain carries TRBV11-2 and TRBJ2-7; D perhaps matches TRBD2 (5 bases). Looked up from germline, CDR1 is SGHAT and CDR2 is FQNNGV. This CDR3 is built from 14 residues. V gave up 5 bases and J gave up 3 bases, with 14 bases separating them. The CDR3 DNA sequence: TGTGCCAGCAGCCCTGGACTGGACTTCTACGAGCAGTACTTC. Translated: CASSPGLDFYEQYF.

The chain has TRBV14 and TRBJ2-7, with no clear D. Per the germline V gene, CDR1 is SGHDN and CDR2 is FVKESK. Trimming cost V 4 bases and J 7 bases, with 17 bases left between them. CDR3 length equals 14 residues. CDR3 in DNA: TGTGCCAGCAGCCCCCGGCTAGAACGGACGGAGCAGTACTTC. Amino acids: CASSPRLERTEQYF. Based on the CDR3 plus reference TRBV14 and TRBJ2-7, the full variable domain is EAGVTQFPSHSVIEKGQTVTLRCDPISGHDNLYWYRRVMGKEIKFLLHFVKESKQDESGMPNNRFLAERTGGTYSTLKVQPAELEDSGVYFCASSPRLERTEQYFGPGTRLTVT.

The V and J genes are TRBV11-2 and TRBJ2-2; 8 nucleotides agree with TRBD2. With 1 base clipped from V and 6 bases from J, the junction kept 7 bases outside the gene matches. CDR1 is SGHAT and CDR2 is FQNNGV in the germline V gene. This CDR3 is 16 amino acids long. The CDR3 DNA sequence: TGTGCCAGCAGCTTAGCGGGAGGGCCTCTGGCCGGGGAGCTGTTTTTT. This codes for CASSLAGGPLAGELFF.

This chain links TRBV10-2 with TRBJ2-1, with D perhaps TRBD1 (5 bases). The ends were cut back, 5 bases at V and 0 bases at J, with 14 bases in the middle. CDR1 is WSHSY, CDR2 SAAADI, per germline. This CDR3 spans 16 amino acids. The CDR3: CASSLWGESSYNEQFF. The CDR3 region has the DNA TGCGCCAGCAGTTTATGGGGCGAGAGCTCCTACAATGAGCAGTTCTTC.

The J gene is TRBJ2-7, the V gene TRBV7-9; D is possibly TRBD2 (5 bases). The CDR3 spans 14 residues. V was shortened by 5 bases and J by 6 bases, with 17 bases between the two germline ends. CDR1 is SEHNR, CDR2 FQNEAQ, per germline (reference sequence). The CDR3 spells CASSPSPGKGEQYF. The CDR3 nucleotides read TGTGCCAGCAGCCCAAGCCCGGGAAAGGGCGAGCAGTACTTC.

The chain joins TRBV19 to TRBJ2-1; the match to TRBD2 covers 11 bases. V gave up 3 bases and J gave up 5 bases; unmatched junction bases: 3. Germline V gene lookup returns CDR1 LNHDA and CDR2 SQIVND (reference sequence). The CDR3 is 15 residues long. CDR3 bases: TGTGCCAGTAGTATTAGCGGGGGGGACGACAATGAGCAGTTCTTC. Translating it yields CASSISGGDDNEQFF.

The V gene is TRBV9, the J gene TRBJ2-7; 8 nucleotides line up with TRBD2. CDR3 length: 16 amino acids. Losses at the gene ends were 4 bases for V and 2 bases for J; bases not matched to a gene: 11. Germline V gene lookup returns CDR1 SGDLS and CDR2 YYNGEE. The CDR3 sequence: CASSPTGTSITYEQYF. The CDR3 DNA is TGTGCCAGCAGCCCCACCGGGACTAGTATAACCTACGAGCAGTACTTC.

The rearrangement joins TRBV9 to TRBJ2-3; 14 nucleotides line up with TRBD2. V shed 4 bases and J 6 bases; nucleotides not matched to a gene: 13. Germline V gives CDR1 SGDLS, CDR2 YYNGEE. The CDR3 has 18 residues. Here the CDR3 reads CASSMSGTSGRGVDTQYF. The DNA for the CDR3 is TGTGCCAGCAGCATGTCCGGGACTAGCGGGAGAGGGGTGGATACGCAGTATTTT.

The CDR3: CASSPVRGGGIQYF. As DNA, the CDR3 is TGTGCCAGCAGTCCCGTGAGGGGAGGAGGGATTCAGTACTTC. The chain employs TRBV6-5 and TRBJ2-4, with a possible D match to TRBD2 (6 bases). V was cut by 5 bases and J by 10 bases, with 18 bases left in between. CDR3 length: 14 amino acids. The germline V gene encodes CDR1 MNHEY and CDR2 SVGAGI.

The chain joins TRBV28 to TRBJ1-2, with 10 bases matching TRBD1. Trimming removed 10 bases from V and 6 bases from J; junction bases left unmatched: 8. Per the germline V gene, CDR1 is MDHEN and CDR2 is SYDVKM. The CDR3 runs 13 residues. The CDR3 region is CATRDRGWDGYTF. CDR3 in DNA: TGTGCCACCAGGGACAGGGGATGGGATGGCTACACCTTC.

This sequence joins TRBV29-1 and TRBJ2-2, with 9 bases aligning to TRBD1. CDR1 and CDR2 from the germline V gene are SQVTM and ANQGSEA. This CDR3 contains 17 residues. Trimming removed 1 base from V and 7 bases from J; junction bases left unmatched: 13. CDR3 DNA sequence: TGCAGCGTTGAAGGCACACCGGGACAGGGATTTTTCGGGGAGCTGTTTTTT. Protein sequence: CSVEGTPGQGFFGELFF.

This clone showed up just once. The rearrangement uses TRBV5-1 and TRBJ2-1; D may be TRBD1 (5 bases). Looked up from germline, CDR1 is SGHRS and CDR2 is YFSETQ. V was clipped by 0 bases and J by 12 bases, with 22 bases between them. This CDR3 is built from 16 residues. CDR3 loop: CASSLGRYQGDAGQFF. The CDR3 nucleotides are TGCGCCAGCAGCTTGGGCCGCTACCAGGGTGACGCTGGGCAGTTCTTC.

As for this clone: Other DNA sequences in the sample encode the same CDR3. The CDR3 nucleotides read TGTGCCAGCAGCTTATCCGGGGAGACCCAGTACTTC. Amino acids: CASSLSGETQYF. The gene calls are TRBV7-9 and TRBJ2-5, with D unclear. The CDR3 has 12 amino acids. V dropped 2 bases and J dropped 5 bases, with 6 bases sitting between them. CDR1 and CDR2 (germline): SEHNR, FQNEAQ (reference sequence).

V is TRBV2 and J is TRBJ1-4, with TRBD1 as a possible D gene (5 bases). Trimming shortened V by 7 bases and J by 0 bases, and 15 bases separated the two germline ends. Germline V CDR1 and CDR2: SNHLY, FYNNEI. The CDR3 is 16 residues long. As DNA, the CDR3 is TGTGCCAGCACTCTAGGGGTAGTAGCAACTAATGAAAAACTGTTTTTT. Translated, it gives CASTLGVVATNEKLFF.

A few counts support this clone. This chain connects TRBV5-5 to TRBJ1-1; no clear D gene. The CDR3 sequence is 13 residues long. V was pared by 2 bases and J by 0 bases, with 5 bases between. The germline gives CDR1 SGHKS, CDR2 YYEKEE (reference sequence). The CDR3 sequence is CASSFDVNTEAFF. The DNA of the CDR3 is TGTGCCAGCAGCTTCGACGTGAACACTGAAGCTTTCTTT.

CDR3 sequence: CASSQPPGGPADTEQFF. CDR3 bases: TGTGCCAGCAGCCAGCCCCCAGGGGGCCCGGCCGATACTGAGCAGTTCTTC. The chain recombines TRBV11-3 with TRBJ2-1, with TRBD1 matching 8 bases. Unmatched junction bases numbered 18, after V lost 5 bases and J lost 9 bases. In germline, CDR1 is SGHNT, CDR2 YENEEA. This CDR3 is built from 17 residues. Looking up the rest from reference TRBV11-3 and TRBJ2-1 gives the full variable domain: EAGVVQSPRYKIIEKKQPVAFWCNPISGHNTLYWYLQNLGQGPELLIRYENEEAVDDSQLPKDRFSAERLKGVDSTLKIQPAELGDSAVYLCASSQPPGGPADTEQFFGPGTRLTVL.